These 14 T cell receptor beta chains came from one sample sequenced in a study of T cells after posttransplantation cyclophosphamide. Measured with immunoSEQ multiplex PCR; TCRdb has only the in-frame clones, and not every one. Altogether roughly 7,400 clones were found in the sample, and no singletons occur. Cyclophosphamide on days +3 and +4 followed busulfan-fludarabine conditioning and a marrow graft. The sample in question was PBMCs, obtained after allogeneic stem cell transplant with posttransplant cyclophosphamide. Every receptor here comes from a female patient in her 50s who received an allogeneic stem cell transplant from a related donor, was CMV-positive, and had no GVHD. Some of the T cells may derive from the graft donor.

This clone appeared many times. V gene TRBV27 combines with J gene TRBJ2-1; 11 bases agree with TRBD2. V lost 8 bases to trimming and J lost 4 bases; unmatched junction nucleotides: 7. Germline CDR1 MNHEY, CDR2 SMNVEV (reference sequence). The CDR3 covers 15 residues. CDR3 nucleotides: TGTGCCAGCTCTAGCGGGAGGCCCCAATACAATGAGCAGTTCTTC. Translated, it gives CASSSGRPQYNEQFF.

This clone was picked up many times. The V call is TRBV7-2, the J call TRBJ2-7; 8 bases align to TRBD2. The CDR3 length is 15 residues. Germline values: CDR1 SGHTA, CDR2 FQGNSA. Trimming cost V 1 base and J 7 bases; bases outside gene matches: 9. The chain's CDR3 is CASSLVLAGNREQYF. The CDR3 DNA reads as TGTGCCAGCAGCTTAGTGCTAGCGGGTAATCGAGAGCAGTACTTC.

The table lists this clone with many counts. The chain uses TRBV7-9 and TRBJ2-2; D unclear. The V end lost 6 bases, the J end lost 7 bases, and 9 bases lay between the germline ends. Germline CDR1 is SEHNR and CDR2 is FQNEAQ (reference sequence). The CDR3 is 12 amino acids. CDR3 nucleotide sequence: TGTGCCAGCAGTGGGCTCGGCGGGGAGCTGTTTTTT. It encodes CASSGLGGELFF.

This clone was counted ten times or more. This sequence joins TRBV5-4 and TRBJ2-7; 9 bases fit TRBD2. Germline V gene data show CDR1 as SGHNT and CDR2 as YYREEE (reference sequence). V trimming: 0 bases; J trimming: 4 bases; junction bases outside the gene matches: 8. The CDR3 is 16 amino acids. The CDR3 DNA is TGTGCCAGCAGCTTGGGGGCTAGCGGGATATTGTACGAGCAGTACTTC. Its translation: CASSLGASGILYEQYF.

This clone was counted ten times or more. The CDR3 nucleotides are TGTGCCAGCAGCTTAGCGCCGGGGGGCCGGGGCTACACCTTC. It yields the protein CASSLAPGGRGYTF. This rearrangement joins TRBV7-9 to TRBJ1-2; possibly TRBD1 for D (6 bases). The germline V gene encodes CDR1 SEHNR and CDR2 FQNEAQ (reference sequence). V gave up 0 bases and J gave up 8 bases, with 13 bases separating them. This CDR3 comprises 14 residues. The variable domain in full, completed from reference TRBV7-9 and TRBJ1-2, reads DTGVSQNPRHKITKRGQNVTFRCDPISEHNRLYWYRQTLGQGPEFLTYFQNEAQLEKSRLLSDRFSAERPKGSFSTLEIQRTEQGDSAMYLCASSLAPGGRGYTFGSGTRLTVV.

In this sample, this clone turned up many times. This chain joins TRBV28 and TRBJ2-5; possible D gene TRBD2, 5 bases. The germline V gene encodes CDR1 MDHEN and CDR2 SYDVKM. The CDR3 has 16 residues. V was clipped by 5 bases and J by 4 bases, with 20 bases between them. The CDR3 coding sequence is TGTGCCAGCAGTGTCATCCTACTAGAGAGACGAGAGACCCAGTACTTC. Its protein product is CASSVILLERRETQYF. Filled out from reference TRBV28 and TRBJ2-5, the complete variable domain reads DVKVTQSSRYLVKRTGEKVFLECVQDMDHENMFWYRQDPGLGLRLIYFSYDVKMKEKGDIPEGYSVSREKKERFSLILESASTNQTSMYLCASSVILLERRETQYFGPGTRLLVL.

This clone was seen more than once but under ten times. This chain joins TRBV9 and TRBJ2-3, with D perhaps matching TRBD2 (6 bases). Trimming pared 1 base from V and 1 base from J, leaving 13 bases between. Germline values: CDR1 SGDLS, CDR2 YYNGEE. This CDR3 is built from 16 residues. The CDR3 coding sequence is TGTGCCAGCAGCGTAATCCGGGACTCCCGCACAGATACGCAGTATTTT. Translating it yields CASSVIRDSRTDTQYF. The entire variable domain, with the rest obtained from reference TRBV9 and TRBJ2-3, is as follows: DSGVTQTPKHLITATGQRVTLRCSPRSGDLSVYWYQQSLDQGLQFLIQYYNGEERAKGNILERFSAQQFPDLHSELNLSSLELGDSALYFCASSVIRDSRTDTQYFGPGTRLTVL.

In its sample, this clone was seen many times. This chain uses TRBV7-2 with TRBJ2-5; D remains ambiguous. The germline CDR1 and CDR2 sequences are SGHTA and FQGNSA. The CDR3 is made up of 11 amino acids. V was pared by 5 bases and J by 2 bases, with 3 bases between. CDR3 residues: CASSLQETQYF. The CDR3 nucleotides are TGTGCCAGCAGCCTTCAAGAGACCCAGTACTTC.

This clone was counted ten times or more. The chain combines TRBV5-4 with TRBJ2-2, with 7 nucleotides matching TRBD2. Trimming cost V 0 bases and J 6 bases; bases outside gene matches: 8. Germline V gene data show CDR1 as SGHNT and CDR2 as YYREEE (reference sequence). The CDR3 loop spans 16 amino acids. In DNA, the CDR3 is TGTGCCAGCAGCTTGGGGGTGACACGGGGGGCCGGGGAGCTGTTTTTT. Its translation: CASSLGVTRGAGELFF.

This clone was counted at least ten times. V gene TRBV2 combines with J gene TRBJ1-1; D is uncertain. Germline values: CDR1 SNHLY, CDR2 FYNNEI. The ends were cut back, 6 bases at V and 1 base at J, with 12 bases in the middle. CDR3 length: 14 residues. CDR3 amino acids: CASSQYSGNTEAFF. The CDR3 DNA is TGTGCCAGCAGCCAGTATTCAGGGAACACTGAAGCTTTCTTT.

This clone has a count of ten or more. The chain recombines TRBV27 with TRBJ2-7; D may be TRBD2 (5 bases). Trimming removed 3 bases from V and 0 bases from J, with 15 bases in between. This CDR3 is built from 16 residues. Germline CDR1 is MNHEY and CDR2 is SMNVEV (reference sequence). CDR3 sequence (DNA): TGTGCCAGCAGTTTTGGCGGGTCCCCAAGCTCCTACGAGCAGTACTTC. This gives the protein CASSFGGSPSSYEQYF.

This clone has a count of ten or more. The chain uses TRBV9 and TRBJ2-7, with D perhaps matching TRBD2 (7 bases). CDR1 and CDR2 (germline): SGDLS, YYNGEE. The CDR3 length is 18 residues. Trimming shortened V by 3 bases and J by 7 bases, and 29 bases separated the two germline ends. The CDR3 loop reads CASSASGDGLVPGREQYF. The CDR3 DNA reads as TGTGCCAGCAGCGCGTCAGGGGACGGACTAGTCCCAGGTAGGGAGCAGTACTTC.

This clone was counted at least ten times. The rearrangement uses TRBV2 and TRBJ2-7; 8 positions match TRBD1. This CDR3 has 13 residues. Germline V gene sequence: CDR1 SNHLY, CDR2 FYNNEI. J gave up 6 bases and V 4 bases, and 5 bases lay outside the gene matches. CDR3 in amino acids: CASSGQGRGEQYF. DNA of the CDR3: TGTGCCAGCAGTGGACAGGGGAGAGGCGAGCAGTACTTC.

Many counts were recorded for this clone. The chain is built from TRBV7-6 and TRBJ2-7; TRBD2 aligns across 7 bases. CDR1 is SGHVS, CDR2 FNYEAQ, per germline. This CDR3 has 14 amino acids. Germline trimming cut 2 bases from V and 7 bases from J; bases unmatched to any gene: 8. This chain's CDR3 is CASSLSLGRGEQYF. The CDR3 region has the DNA TGTGCCAGCAGCTTAAGTCTTGGGCGGGGGGAGCAGTACTTC.